A selection of T cell receptor beta chains follows, all from one sample in a study of blood T cells in healthy people across ages. MiXCR was run by TCRdb on the 5' RACE reads, yielding one entry per CDR3 protein. The table includes 650,000 or so distinct CDR3 sequences, around 50% detected once. Sequenced: blood. These receptors were obtained from a woman over 75 in good health. Both conserved end residues are trimmed from each CDR3. Each record gives: V gene, J gene, CDR3 protein.

TRBV5-1	TRBJ2-1	ASSPGLSYNEQF
TRBV3-1	TRBJ1-4	ASRGQGKLF
TRBV28	TRBJ2-1	ASSFIVEQF
TRBV6-6	TRBJ2-3	ASSPDLLPDTQY
TRBV7-3	TRBJ1-5	ASRSEGTVDNQPQH
TRBV3-1	TRBJ1-4	ASSQGPQQKLF
TRBV7-7	TRBJ2-3	ASSQRGVGTDTQY
TRBV18	TRBJ2-5	ASSPGTSGYQETQY
TRBV29-1	TRBJ2-7	SAVTGGRGRANEQY
TRBV5-4	TRBJ2-3	ASSRDGDTQY
TRBV18	TRBJ2-6	ASKTGANVLT
TRBV12-3/TRBV12-4	TRBJ1-4	ASRPPGGGNEKLF
TRBV5-1	TRBJ2-5	ASSFTVHKETQY
TRBV20-1	TRBJ2-3	SAREEGLGTDTQY
TRBV20-1	TRBJ2-1	SAIAGVSEQF
TRBV5-5	TRBJ2-1	ASSSQGAPYNEQF
TRBV5-1	TRBJ2-3	ASSLDTSADTQY
TRBV25-1	TRBJ2-1	ASSELAGGGSDEQF
TRBV5-1	TRBJ2-3	ASRYREVGDTDTQY
TRBV6-6	TRBJ2-1	ASSYLAGVSDNEQF
TRBV20-1	TRBJ2-3	SATLVDTQY
TRBV2	TRBJ2-1	ASSVDRGSVDEQF
TRBV12-5	TRBJ2-1	ASGLGQNEQF
TRBV9	TRBJ1-1	ASSVDMATEAF
TRBV6-6	TRBJ1-5	ASSGRGDQPQH
TRBV7-2	TRBJ2-5	ASSPTRTGETQY
TRBV29-1	TRBJ1-4	SVLDSEKLF
TRBV18	-	ASSPGSGYEQY
TRBV27	TRBJ1-1	ASSGVDTEAF
TRBV30	TRBJ2-3	AWRDTGSTDTQY
TRBV7-9	TRBJ2-4	ASETGTGGIQY
TRBV20-1	TRBJ2-1	SAGLIEQF
TRBV5-1	TRBJ1-1	ASSMGTGNTEAF
TRBV27	TRBJ2-7	ASRPGQGQYEQY
TRBV20-1	TRBJ1-6	SARVSAGDMAPLH
TRBV15	TRBJ2-5	ATSRVAGGPETQY
TRBV6-6	TRBJ2-3	ASRPPTNRGRGDTQY